The clone carrying this TCR beta chain was found a few times. An end of the junction differs from the germline gene, which may be a read error. Researchers prepared the TCRbeta library using unique molecular identifiers, the study reports. TCRdb processed the PCR reads anew with MiXCR; each CDR3 protein has one entry. Among roughly 300,000 distinct CDR3 sequences listed, under 13% were seen once. This entry comes from a study of T-cell reconstitution after alpha-beta-depleted transplantation in children. The CDR3 sequence is 15 residues long. The germline V gene encodes CDR1 SEHNR and CDR2 FQNEAQ (reference sequence).

The chain carries TRBV7-9 and TRBJ1-5; 8 bases align to TRBD1. This receptor was obtained from a human donor who donated a stem cell graft to a child with acute lymphoblastic leukemia. The source material was PBMCs from the stem cell graft donor, sampled from the stem cell graft. The DNA for the CDR3 is TGTGCCAGCAGCTTAGAGGGTGACAGGGGTCAGGCCCAGCATTTT. Protein: CASSLEGDRGQAQHF.